Presented here are 11 T cell receptor beta chains from one specimen sequenced in a study of identical twins. TCRdb itself ran the 5' RACE reads through MiXCR, one entry per CDR3 protein. The sample lists nearly 650,000 distinct CDR3 sequences; under 8.5% were seen once. This same sample was also part of a study on yellow fever vaccine responses in identical twins.

Sequences were obtained from PBMCs. The receptors were gathered from a woman under 30 in good health.

The V gene is TRBV7-9, the J gene TRBJ2-1; a weak D match, TRBD2 (6 bases). Per the germline V gene, CDR1 is SEHNR and CDR2 is FQNEAQ (reference sequence). V was pared by 6 bases and J by 5 bases, with 11 bases between. CDR3 size: 13 residues. CDR3 residues: CASRAGRNNEQFF. The CDR3, as DNA: TGTGCCAGCAGGGCCGGGAGAAACAATGAGCAGTTCTTC.

The rearrangement links TRBV2 to TRBJ2-2; D not resolved. The ends were cut back, 6 bases at V and 4 bases at J, with 12 bases in the middle. Germline V gene data show CDR1 as SNHLY and CDR2 as FYNNEI. The CDR3 consists of 14 residues. The CDR3 coding sequence is TGTGCCAGCAGCCAAACCCCGGGCACCGGGGAGCTGTTTTTT. This translates into CASSQTPGTGELFF.

This clonotype was seen just once. The chain recombines TRBV15 with TRBJ2-5; TRBD2 aligns across 9 bases. CDR3 length equals 15 residues. J lost 7 bases, V lost 5 bases, and 11 bases had no gene match. Germline CDR1 reads LNHNV; CDR2 reads YYDKDF (reference sequence). The CDR3 sequence: CATSSTTSGDMTQYF. CDR3 DNA sequence: TGTGCCACCAGCTCGACGACTAGCGGAGACATGACCCAGTACTTC.

V usage is TRBV5-1 and J usage is TRBJ1-1; 7 positions agree with TRBD1. This CDR3 has 17 amino acids. Germline lookup yields CDR1 SGHRS and CDR2 YFSETQ. With 0 bases clipped from V and 4 bases from J, the junction kept 12 bases outside the gene matches. The CDR3 nucleotides read TGCGCCAGCAGCTTGGGGAGGAGAGAGGGGGCCCGCACTGAAGCTTTCTTT. Protein product: CASSLGRREGARTEAFF.

This clonotype was seen a few times. CDR3 nucleotides: TGTGCCAGCAGCCAAGAGGGGATCAGCCCTGAAGCTTTCTTT. Translation: CASSQEGISPEAFF. The V and J genes are TRBV3-1 and TRBJ1-1, with D hard to call. Germline loops: CDR1 LGHDT, CDR2 YNNKEL (reference sequence). This CDR3 contains 14 residues. V lost 0 bases and J 6 bases, leaving 11 bases between the germline ends.

The chain joins TRBV12-3 or TRBV12-4 to TRBJ2-3, with a tentative D call TRBD2 (5 bases). V lost 5 bases and J 3 bases, leaving 15 bases between the germline ends. The CDR3 is made up of 15 amino acids. CDR3 loop: CASSKNGMGTDTQYF. The CDR3 nucleotides are TGTGCCAGCAGTAAAAACGGGATGGGGACAGATACGCAGTATTTT.

The chain couples TRBV28 to TRBJ2-1, with D perhaps matching TRBD2 (6 bases). V was pared by 5 bases and J by 3 bases, with 20 bases between. CDR1 is MDHEN and CDR2 is SYDVKM in the germline V gene. The CDR3 runs to 17 residues. The CDR3 nucleotides are TGTGCCAGCAGTACCCTTAAGTGGAGGGGTCACTACAATGAGCAGTTCTTC. Translated, it gives CASSTLKWRGHYNEQFF. Drawing the rest from reference TRBV28 and TRBJ2-1, the complete variable domain is DVKVTQSSRYLVKRTGEKVFLECVQDMDHENMFWYRQDPGLGLRLIYFSYDVKMKEKGDIPEGYSVSREKKERFSLILESASTNQTSMYLCASSTLKWRGHYNEQFFGPGTRLTVL.

This clonotype was seen only a few times. This chain links TRBV7-3 with TRBJ2-7; 8 bases line up with TRBD2. V was pared by 1 base and J by 2 bases, with 13 bases of the junction left unmatched. Germline CDR1 and CDR2: SGHTA and FQGTGA. This CDR3 spans 18 amino acids. The CDR3 region has the DNA TGTGCCAGCAGCTTAAACCCGGCCGGAGCGGGAGCCGCCTACGAGCAGTACTTC. Translation gives CASSLNPAGAGAAYEQYF. Complete variable domain (other parts from reference TRBV7-3 and TRBJ2-7): GAGVSQTPSNKVTEKGKYVELRCDPISGHTALYWYRQSLGQGPEFLIYFQGTGAADDSGLPNDRFFAVRPEGSVSTLKIQRTERGDSAVYLCASSLNPAGAGAAYEQYFGPGTRLTVT.

This clonotype was observed many times. The chain joins TRBV6-4 to TRBJ1-2; D remains unclear. Between the trimmed V and J ends, which lost 0 bases and 4 bases, there was a span of 12 bases. The CDR3 has 15 amino acids. CDR1 and CDR2 from the germline V gene are MRHNA and SNTAGT. In DNA, the CDR3 is TGTGCCAGCAGTGACTCGGCGGAGAGAGTCTATGGCTACACCTTC. It is translated as CASSDSAERVYGYTF.

This clonotype was seen at least ten times. The gene calls are TRBV12-3 or TRBV12-4 and TRBJ2-1; D unresolved. Between the trimmed V and J ends, which lost 6 bases and 9 bases, there was a span of 9 bases. The CDR3 extends over 11 amino acids. CDR3 protein: CASRKTSEQFF. The CDR3 nucleotides read TGTGCCAGCAGGAAAACGTCTGAGCAGTTCTTC.

The chain combines TRBV10-3 with TRBJ2-7; 9 positions match TRBD1. There are 15 residues in the CDR3. Germline V CDR1 and CDR2: ENHRY, SYGVKD. J gave up 6 bases and V 6 bases, and 12 bases lay outside the gene matches. CDR3 DNA sequence: TGTGCCATCAGATTTTACCGGCGGGACAGGGTCGAGCAGTACGTC. Translated: CAIRFYRRDRVEQYV.